This T cell receptor beta chain appears in the sequencing data of a study of cytomegalovirus exposure and HLA in healthy donors. General study points: Overall, around 160 TCR beta chains were annotated as cytomegalovirus-associated. First-cohort TCR clusters tended to co-occur in the roughly 130 validation repertoires, a later analysis found.

Sequencing was performed with immunoSEQ multiplex PCR; in TCRdb, only in-frame clones are kept and a portion is missing. The data hold some 170,000 clones, with around nine tenths observed a single time. To note about this clone: The antigen is undetermined.

The donors formed part of the roughly 120-subject validation cohort, distinct from the roughly 700-subject first cohort. This CDR3 has 16 residues. Germline V lookup: CDR1 SGHRS, CDR2 YFSETQ. The junction had 7 bases not matched to a gene; V was cut back by 4 bases and J by 4 bases. This clonotype was obtained from a man aged 30 to 45 in good health and CMV-seropositive. The genes are TRBV5-1 and TRBJ2-7; 14 nucleotides align to TRBD2. The sample consisted of PBMCs. The CDR3 here is CASSSGTSGSLYEQYF. CDR3 nucleotides: TGCGCCAGCAGCAGCGGGACTAGCGGGAGTTTGTACGAGCAGTACTTC.